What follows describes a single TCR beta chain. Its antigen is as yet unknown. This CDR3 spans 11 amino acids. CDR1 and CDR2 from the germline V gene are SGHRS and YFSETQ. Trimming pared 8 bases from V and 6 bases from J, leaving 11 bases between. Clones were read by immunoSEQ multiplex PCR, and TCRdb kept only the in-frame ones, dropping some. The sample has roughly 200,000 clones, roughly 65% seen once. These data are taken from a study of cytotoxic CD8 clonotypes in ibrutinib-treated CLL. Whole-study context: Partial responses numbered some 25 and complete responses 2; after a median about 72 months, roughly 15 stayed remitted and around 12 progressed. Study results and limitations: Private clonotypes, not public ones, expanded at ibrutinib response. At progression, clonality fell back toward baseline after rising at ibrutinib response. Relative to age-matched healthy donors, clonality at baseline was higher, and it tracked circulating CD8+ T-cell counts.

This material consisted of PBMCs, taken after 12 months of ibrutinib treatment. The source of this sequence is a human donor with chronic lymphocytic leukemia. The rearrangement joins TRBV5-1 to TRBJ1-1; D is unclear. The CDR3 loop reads CASILRAEAFF. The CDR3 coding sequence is TGCGCCAGTATCTTACGGGCTGAAGCTTTCTTT.